This entry lists 9 T cell receptor beta chains sequenced from one sample in a study of shared clonotypes between healthy human individuals. Repertoires were generated with immunoSEQ multiplex PCR, while TCRdb's copy carries only in-frame clones and drops some. Among 700,000 to 950,000 clones listed, about 97% were seen once. In the naive CD8 group, cells lacked CD45RO and were positively selected for CCR7, so terminally differentiated effector memory CD45RA+ cells were left out. The sequencing sample was made of naive CD8+ T cells sorted from blood. These receptors originate from a young man in good health.

The rearrangement joins TRBV7-9 to TRBJ2-5; maybe TRBD1 (5 bases). The germline V and J ends were trimmed by 0 bases and 3 bases, with 14 bases remaining between them. This CDR3 is built from 16 residues. Germline lookup yields CDR1 SEHNR and CDR2 FQNEAQ (reference sequence). CDR3 coding DNA: TGTGCCAGCAGCTTAGCAATTTTTCAGGGTGAAGAGACCCAGTACTTC. Its translation: CASSLAIFQGEETQYF.

The rearrangement links TRBV7-9 to TRBJ2-2; D unresolved. V dropped 2 bases and J dropped 7 bases, with 5 bases sitting between them. Per the germline V gene, CDR1 is SEHNR and CDR2 is FQNEAQ (reference sequence). This CDR3 has 12 amino acids. Here the CDR3 DNA reads TGTGCCAGCAGCTTACCTGACGGGGAGCTGTTTTTT. Protein sequence: CASSLPDGELFF.

J is TRBJ2-1 and V is TRBV9; 10 nucleotides agree with TRBD2. The CDR3 length is 15 residues. Unmatched junction bases numbered 5, after V lost 1 base and J lost 7 bases. CDR1 and CDR2 (germline): SGDLS, YYNGEE. The CDR3 DNA reads TGTGCCAGCAGCGTATGGGCTAGCGGGAGTAATGAGCAGTTCTTC. Translated: CASSVWASGSNEQFF.

This clone is a singleton in its sample. V gene TRBV5-5 combines with J gene TRBJ2-2, with 9 bases that match TRBD1. Germline V gene data show CDR1 as SGHKS and CDR2 as YYEKEE (reference sequence). The ends lost 2 bases at V and 7 bases at J; junction bases unmatched: 6. The CDR3 is 15 amino acids. The CDR3 loop reads CASSLTGGAGGELFF. The CDR3 coding sequence is TGTGCCAGCAGCTTAACAGGGGGCGCTGGCGGGGAGCTGTTTTTT.

The genes are TRBV25-1 and TRBJ2-3; 8 nucleotides align to TRBD1. CDR3 length equals 12 residues. In germline, CDR1 is MGHDK, CDR2 SYGVNS. Trimming cost V 4 bases and J 14 bases; bases outside gene matches: 8. The chain's CDR3 is CASSVLTGDLYF. The CDR3 nucleotides are TGTGCCAGCAGTGTTCTGACAGGGGACTTGTATTTT.

This clone came up once. The genes are TRBV5-1 and TRBJ2-1; 8 bases align to TRBD2. The length of the CDR3 is 13 residues. V trimming: 7 bases; J trimming: 7 bases; junction bases outside the gene matches: 7. The germline V gene encodes CDR1 SGHRS and CDR2 YFSETQ. The CDR3 DNA follows: TGCGCCAGCTGCCTAGAGCGGGAGAATGAGCAGTTCTTC. It specifies CASCLERENEQFF.

The chain joins TRBV7-9 to TRBJ1-2; D gene uncertain. Germline-derived CDR1 and CDR2 are SEHNR and FQNEAQ (reference sequence). The CDR3 length is 14 residues. V dropped 3 bases and J dropped 8 bases, with 16 bases sitting between them. CDR3 protein: CASSFIVAERGYTF. DNA for the CDR3: TGTGCCAGCAGCTTTATTGTGGCCGAAAGAGGCTACACCTTC.

This clone was seen more than once but under ten times. The chain employs TRBV29-1 and TRBJ2-3; D is uncertain. The CDR3 spans 11 residues. V was trimmed by 1 base and J by 7 bases, leaving 6 bases between them. Germline CDR1 SQVTM, CDR2 ANQGSEA. CDR3 DNA sequence: TGCAGCGTTGAAGGGGAAAATACGCAGTATTTT. As protein: CSVEGENTQYF.

This clone was recorded once. The chain joins TRBV5-4 to TRBJ2-5, with 7 positions matching TRBD2. Germline V gives CDR1 SGHNT, CDR2 YYREEE (reference sequence). V lost 0 bases, J lost 2 bases, and 7 bases stayed unmatched. The CDR3 is made up of 16 amino acids. Here the CDR3 reads CASSLGGGGLQETQYF. The CDR3 coding sequence is TGTGCCAGCAGCTTGGGCGGCGGGGGTCTTCAAGAGACCCAGTACTTC.